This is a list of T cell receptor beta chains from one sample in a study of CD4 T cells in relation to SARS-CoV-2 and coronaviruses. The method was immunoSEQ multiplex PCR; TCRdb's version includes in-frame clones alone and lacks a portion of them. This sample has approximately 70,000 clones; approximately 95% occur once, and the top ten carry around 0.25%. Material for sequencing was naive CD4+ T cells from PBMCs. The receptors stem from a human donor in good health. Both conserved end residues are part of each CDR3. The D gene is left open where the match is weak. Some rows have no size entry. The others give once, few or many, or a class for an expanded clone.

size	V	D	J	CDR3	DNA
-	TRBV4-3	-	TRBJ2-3	CASSATLSTDTQYF	TGCGCCAGCAGCGCGACCCTTAGCACAGATACGCAGTATTTT
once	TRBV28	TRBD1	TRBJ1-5	CASSQLDRADQPQHF	TGTGCCAGCAGTCAACTGGACAGGGCGGATCAGCCCCAGCATTTT
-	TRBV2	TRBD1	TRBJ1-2	CASRGGTDSNYGYTF	TGTGCCAGCAGAGGGGGGACAGATAGTAACTATGGCTACACCTTC
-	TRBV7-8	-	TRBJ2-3	CASSLSGPSDTQYF	TGTGCCAGCAGCTTGTCGGGACCGTCAGATACGCAGTATTTT
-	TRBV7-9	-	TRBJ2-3	CASSSGGRSTDTQYF	TGTGCCAGCAGCTCGGGTGGTAGGAGCACAGATACGCAGTATTTT
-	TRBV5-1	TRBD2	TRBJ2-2	CASSLSGGAYTGELFF	TGCGCCAGCAGCTTGAGCGGGGGGGCCTATACCGGGGAGCTGTTTTTT
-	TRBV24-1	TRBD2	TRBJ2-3	CATSDLKGTSGGLFTDTQYF	TGTGCCACCAGTGATTTGAAAGGGACTAGCGGGGGGTTGTTTACAGATACGCAGTATTTT
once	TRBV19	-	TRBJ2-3	CASSIVEDTQYF	TGTGCCAGTAGTATTGTTGAGGATACGCAGTATTTT
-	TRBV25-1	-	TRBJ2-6	CASSEFGHQSGANVLTF	TGTGCCAGCAGTGAATTCGGACACCAATCTGGGGCCAACGTCCTGACTTTC
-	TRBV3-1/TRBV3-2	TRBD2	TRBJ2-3	CASSQSGGAPASTDTQYF	TGTGCCAGCAGCCAGAGCGGGGGGGCTCCCGCTAGCACAGATACGCAGTATTTT
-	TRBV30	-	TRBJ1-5	CAWSALNQPQHF	TGTGCCTGGAGTGCCCTCAATCAGCCCCAGCATTTT
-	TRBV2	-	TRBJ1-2	CASTFVRLRAGYTF	TGTGCCAGCACTTTCGTGCGTTTGCGTGCTGGCTACACCTTC
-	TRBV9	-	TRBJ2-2	CASSVLRAGRGGELFF	TGTGCCAGCAGCGTTCTAAGGGCGGGAAGAGGCGGGGAGCTGTTTTTT
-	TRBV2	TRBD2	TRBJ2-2	CASILEVRGGGAGELFF	TGTGCCAGCATCCTTGAAGTACGCGGGGGGGGCGCCGGGGAGCTGTTTTTT
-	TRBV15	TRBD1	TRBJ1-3	CATSRALRTGESDF	TGTGCCACCAGCAGAGCATTACGGACAGGGGAATCGGATTTT
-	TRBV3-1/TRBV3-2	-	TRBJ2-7	CASSQGELSSYEQYF	TGTGCCAGCAGCCAAGGGGAATTATCATCCTACGAGCAGTACTTC
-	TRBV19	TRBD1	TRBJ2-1	CASSQQGASYNEQFF	TGTGCCAGTAGTCAGCAGGGGGCTTCCTACAATGAGCAGTTCTTC
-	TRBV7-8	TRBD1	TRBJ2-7	CASRDREYEQYF	TGTGCCAGCCGGGACAGGGAGTACGAGCAGTACTTC
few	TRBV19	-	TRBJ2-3	CASRRTEDSTLGDTQYF	TGTGCCAGTAGGAGAACTGAGGACAGCACACTTGGGGATACGCAGTATTTT
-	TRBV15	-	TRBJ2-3	CATSRDLRVRAGDTQYF	TGTGCCACCAGCAGAGATCTTCGGGTCCGGGCTGGAGATACGCAGTATTTT
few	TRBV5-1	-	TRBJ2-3	CASSTDQGEGHGQYF	TGCGCCAGCAGCACCGACCAAGGTGAGGGGCATGGGCAGTATTTT
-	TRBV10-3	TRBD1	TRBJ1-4	CAARPDRVVTNEKLFF	TGTGCCGCGCGGCCGGACAGGGTCGTGACTAATGAAAAACTGTTTTTT
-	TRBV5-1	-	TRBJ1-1	CASSLVEGDTEAFF	TGCGCCAGCAGCTTGGTGGAGGGGGACACTGAAGCTTTCTTT
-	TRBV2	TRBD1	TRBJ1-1	CASNGQVNTEAFF	TGTGCCAGCAACGGACAGGTGAACACTGAAGCTTTCTTT
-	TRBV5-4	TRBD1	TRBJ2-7	CASSFRGTGGLEQYF	TGTGCCAGCAGCTTTCGAGGGACAGGGGGTTTGGAGCAGTACTTC
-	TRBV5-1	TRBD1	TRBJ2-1	CASSADRVDNEQFF	TGCGCCAGCAGCGCAGACAGGGTCGACAATGAGCAGTTCTTC
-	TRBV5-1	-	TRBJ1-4	CASSLVGTTNEKLFF	TGCGCCAGCAGCTTGGTCGGGACAACTAATGAAAAACTGTTTTTT
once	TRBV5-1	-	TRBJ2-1	CASSPGGSSYNEQFF	TGCGCCAGCAGCCCTGGAGGGAGCTCCTACAATGAGCAGTTCTTC
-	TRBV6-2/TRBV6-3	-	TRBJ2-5	CASSYRSPETQYF	TGTGCCAGCAGTTACAGAAGCCCAGAGACCCAGTACTTC
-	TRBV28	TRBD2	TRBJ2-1	CASSPVPTSGLYNEQFF	TGTGCCAGCAGTCCCGTCCCGACTAGCGGCCTTTACAATGAGCAGTTCTTC
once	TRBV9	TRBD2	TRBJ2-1	CASSPLAGGNNEQFF	TGTGCCAGCAGCCCACTAGCGGGGGGGAACAATGAGCAGTTCTTC
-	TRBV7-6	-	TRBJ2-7	CASSVLQASYEQYF	TGTGCCAGCAGCGTGTTACAGGCCTCCTACGAGCAGTACTTC